The 13 T cell receptor beta chains listed next were all sequenced from one sample in a study of T cells in Graves' hyperthyroidism and ophthalmopathy. It was RNA transcripts that yielded the amplified TCR beta CDR3 regions. The TCR CDR3 first-round RT-PCR relied on the HTBI primer set. Each CDR3 protein is one row after TCRdb ran MiXCR on the multiplex PCR reads. This sample has fewer than 850,000 distinct CDR3 sequences, with 15% to 20% found just once. Sequencing was done on a sample of blood. The receptor source for this set is a man aged 50 to 60 with Graves' hyperthyroidism.

The J gene is TRBJ2-5, the V gene TRBV5-1; possible D gene TRBD1, 6 bases. The CDR3 covers 13 residues. Trimming removed 6 bases from V and 5 bases from J, with 14 bases in between. The germline CDR1 and CDR2 sequences are SGHRS and YFSETQ. The CDR3 loop is CASTSTGRETQYF. CDR3 in DNA: TGCGCCAGCACCTCAACAGGGCGGGAGACCCAGTACTTC.

This clonotype appeared a few times. The CDR3 loop reads CASSPLGRTSRVYEQYF. The CDR3 coding sequence is TGTGCCAGCAGCCCGCTTGGGCGGACTAGCAGGGTCTACGAGCAGTACTTC. This rearrangement joins TRBV28 to TRBJ2-7; 8 bases are a match to TRBD2. Germline V gene lookup returns CDR1 MDHEN and CDR2 SYDVKM. V lost 6 bases and J lost 3; bases outside the gene matches: 16. This CDR3 region has 17 residues.

This clonotype came up a few times. The genes are TRBV6-2 or TRBV6-3 and TRBJ2-3; 12 bases are a match to TRBD2. The CDR3 sequence is 16 residues long. V trimming: 7 bases; J trimming: 2 bases; junction bases outside the gene matches: 7. CDR1 and CDR2 (germline): MNHEY, SVGEGT. The CDR3 sequence is CASNLAGGPNTDTQYF. The CDR3 region has the DNA TGTGCCAGCAACCTAGCGGGAGGGCCCAACACAGATACGCAGTATTTT.

This clonotype was seen only a few times. The chain joins TRBV24-1 to TRBJ1-1; D call uncertain. Germline V lookup: CDR1 KGHDR, CDR2 SFDVKD. This CDR3 is 13 amino acids long. V was trimmed by 1 base and J by 9 bases, leaving 11 bases between them. DNA of the CDR3: TGTGCCACCAGTGATTTTGAAGGATTACAAGCTTTCTTT. Residues: CATSDFEGLQAFF.

This clonotype was counted ten times or more. The rearrangement uses TRBV11-2 and TRBJ2-6; D is uncertain. Germline V gene lookup returns CDR1 SGHAT and CDR2 FQNNGV. The CDR3 covers 17 residues. V dropped 2 bases and J dropped 1 base, with 12 bases sitting between them. In nucleotides, the CDR3 is TGTGCCAGCAGCTTATTGGCAGCTAGTTCTGGGGCCAACGTCCTGACTTTC. Protein product: CASSLLAASSGANVLTF.

Only a few counts were recorded for this clonotype. The CDR3 DNA follows: TGTGCCAGCAGTTTATCCCCCCAAGATACGCAGTATTTT. Its translation: CASSLSPQDTQYF. V and J are TRBV27 and TRBJ2-3; D is uncertain. V dropped 0 bases and J dropped 5 bases, with 6 bases sitting between them. Germline CDR1 reads MNHEY; CDR2 reads SMNVEV (reference sequence). The CDR3 is 13 amino acids.

A word on this clonotype: Possible read error: a much larger clone is one base away. This rearrangement joins TRBV6-2 or TRBV6-3 to TRBJ2-1, with 9 positions matching TRBD1. The CDR3 spans 15 residues. The germline gives CDR1 MNHEY, CDR2 SVGEGT. V dropped 6 bases and J dropped 7; count of bases not matched to a gene: 10. The CDR3 here is CASSYSRTGANEQFF. CDR3 nucleotides: TGTGCCAGCAGCTACAGCCGGACAGGGGCTAATGAGCAGTTCTTC.

The chain recombines TRBV4-3 with TRBJ2-5; D uncertain. Between the trimmed V and J ends, which lost 4 bases and 2 bases, there was a span of 14 bases. CDR1 LGHNA and CDR2 YSLEER come from the germline V gene. This CDR3 has 15 amino acids. CDR3 DNA: TGCGCCAGCAGCCCCGGTCGGGCAGCGCAAGAGACCCAGTACTTC. As protein: CASSPGRAAQETQYF.

This clonotype was counted between two and nine times. At one end the junction does not follow the germline gene, possibly because of a read error. The chain carries TRBV2 and TRBJ2-2; 7 bases fit TRBD2. This CDR3 has 17 residues. CDR1 is SNHLY, CDR2 FYNNEI, per germline. The CDR3 protein is CASRGRLARGNTGGLFF. DNA of the CDR3: TGTGCCAGCAGGGGAAGACTAGCCCGGGGGAACACCGGGGGGCTGTTTTTT. The full variable domain, rest sourced from reference TRBV2 and TRBJ2-2, is EPEVTQTPSHQVTQMGQEVILRCVPISNHLYFYWYRQILGQKVEFLVSFYNNEISEKSEIFDDQFSVERPDGSNFTLKIRSTKLEDSAMYFCASRGRLARGNTGGLFFGEGSRLTVL.

This clonotype was observed a handful of times. V and J are TRBV7-9 and TRBJ2-7; D ambiguous. The CDR3 runs to 13 residues. Trimming took off 4 bases at V and 9 bases at J, with 16 bases between the two ends. From germline, CDR1 is SEHNR and CDR2 FQNEAQ (reference sequence). The CDR3 reads CASSSSGGFGQYF. As DNA, the CDR3 is TGTGCCAGCAGCTCTAGTGGTGGTTTCGGGCAGTACTTC. The whole variable domain, filled in from reference TRBV7-9 and TRBJ2-7, reads DTGVSQNPRHKITKRGQNVTFRCDPISEHNRLYWYRQTLGQGPEFLTYFQNEAQLEKSRLLSDRFSAERPKGSFSTLEIQRTEQGDSAMYLCASSSSGGFGQYFGPGTRLTVT.

This clonotype was seen a handful of times. The J gene is TRBJ1-2, the V gene TRBV6-1; 7 bases map to TRBD1. V shed 6 bases, J shed 1 base, and the junction held 8 bases outside the gene matches. Germline CDR1 MNHNS, CDR2 SASEGT. The CDR3 sequence is 15 residues long. DNA for the CDR3: TGTGCCAGCAGGAACCGGGACAGTAATAACTATGGCTACACCTTC. Protein product: CASRNRDSNNYGYTF.

This rearrangement joins TRBV30 to TRBJ2-7; a weak D match, TRBD2 (7 bases). V lost 8 bases, J lost 6 bases, and 20 bases lay in between. The germline V gene encodes CDR1 GTSNPN and CDR2 SVGIG (reference sequence). This CDR3 is built from 13 residues. The DNA of the CDR3 is TGTGCCGGGGGGGCGCAGGGTTTTGGCGAGCAGTACTTC. Translation: CAGGAQGFGEQYF.

This clonotype was seen at least ten times. The genes are TRBV18 and TRBJ1-1; TRBD1 aligns across 7 bases. In germline, CDR1 is KGHSH, CDR2 LQKENI. The CDR3 spans 14 residues. V lost 3 bases to trimming and J lost 1 base; unmatched junction nucleotides: 2. Here the CDR3 reads CASSPDRTNTEAFF. The CDR3 region has the DNA TGTGCCAGCTCACCGGACAGGACGAACACTGAAGCTTTCTTT.